The clone carrying this T cell receptor (beta chain) was picked up one time. With 4 bases removed from V and 0 bases from J, the gap between germline ends came to 15 bases. The CDR3 totals 16 residues. Germline-derived CDR1 and CDR2 are SGHAT and FQNNGV. This entry belongs to a study of OX40 agonist ivuxolimab in advanced cancers. Study overall: Ivuxolimab is an agonistic anti-OX40 (CD134) antibody, and patients were treated with it. Partial responses, seen in three patients, involved one hepatocellular carcinoma and two cutaneous melanomas. Ivuxolimab was administered intravenously to patients at 0.01 to 10 mg/kg every 2 weeks.

The repertoire was sequenced with immunoSEQ multiplex PCR; TCRdb's copy has only in-frame clones and lacks some. Found here are 70,000 to 80,000 clones, about 85% of them singletons; the top ten hold about a sixth. Sampling of blood occurred at baseline, cycle 4 day 1, and cycle 7 day 1. The rearrangement links TRBV11-2 to TRBJ1-1; the D gene is possibly TRBD1 (5 bases). The sequences come from CD4+ or CD8+ T cells sorted from blood, collected in a trial of the OX40 agonist ivuxolimab. This receptor was taken from an adult with an advanced solid tumor such as melanoma, head and neck, liver or kidney cancer. CDR3 bases: TGTGCCAGCAGCTCCGGACACCCATACTTGAACACTGAAGCTTTCTTT. This encodes CASSSGHPYLNTEAFF. Based on the CDR3 plus reference TRBV11-2 and TRBJ1-1, the full variable domain is EAGVAQSPRYKIIEKRQSVAFWCNPISGHATLYWYQQILGQGPKLLIQFQNNGVVDDSQLPKDRFSAERLKGVDSTLKIQPAKLEDSAVYLCASSSGHPYLNTEAFFGQGTRLTVV.